This TCR beta chain was found in a study of blood T cell repertoires in COVID-19. For the study at large: Samples taken during acute and convalescent COVID-19 were collected in the United States, Italy and Spain. In each case, the material was cDNA or gDNA derived from T cells, B-cell-depleted T cells, or PBMCs.

Per the original methods: Amplification of reference gene primers provided the estimated nucleated cell counts. Using immunoSEQ multiplex PCR, the repertoire was profiled, and TCRdb retains in-frame clones only, with some absent. That table is the source of V, J and clone size, and D and trimming were worked out from the DNA. Of 100,000 to 150,000 clones listed, approximately 87% were seen once; the top ten hold approximately 2%. V was clipped by 6 bases and J by 2 bases, with 10 bases between them. CDR1 and CDR2 (germline): LNHDA, SQIVND (reference sequence). The CDR3 sequence is 13 residues long. This chain links TRBV19 with TRBJ2-5, with a possible D match to TRBD2 (6 bases). This receptor was obtained from a man in his 70s with active COVID-19. Sequenced sample: peripheral blood. The CDR3 reads CASSGTGQETQYF. In nucleotides, the CDR3 is TGTGCCAGTAGCGGGACTGGGCAAGAGACCCAGTACTTC.